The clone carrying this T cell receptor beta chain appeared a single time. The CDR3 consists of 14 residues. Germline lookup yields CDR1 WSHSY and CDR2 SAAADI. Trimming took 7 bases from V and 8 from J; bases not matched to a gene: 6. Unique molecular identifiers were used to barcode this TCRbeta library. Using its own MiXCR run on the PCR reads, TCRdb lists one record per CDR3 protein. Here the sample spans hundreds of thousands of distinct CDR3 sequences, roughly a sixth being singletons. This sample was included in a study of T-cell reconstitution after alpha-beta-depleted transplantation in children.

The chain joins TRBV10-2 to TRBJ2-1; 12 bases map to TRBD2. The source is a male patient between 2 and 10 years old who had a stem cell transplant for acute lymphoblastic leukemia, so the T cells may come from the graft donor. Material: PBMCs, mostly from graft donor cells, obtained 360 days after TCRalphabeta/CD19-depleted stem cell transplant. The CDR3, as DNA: TGCGCCAGCACCGGGACTAGCGGGCTACATGAGCAGTTCTTC. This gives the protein CASTGTSGLHEQFF.